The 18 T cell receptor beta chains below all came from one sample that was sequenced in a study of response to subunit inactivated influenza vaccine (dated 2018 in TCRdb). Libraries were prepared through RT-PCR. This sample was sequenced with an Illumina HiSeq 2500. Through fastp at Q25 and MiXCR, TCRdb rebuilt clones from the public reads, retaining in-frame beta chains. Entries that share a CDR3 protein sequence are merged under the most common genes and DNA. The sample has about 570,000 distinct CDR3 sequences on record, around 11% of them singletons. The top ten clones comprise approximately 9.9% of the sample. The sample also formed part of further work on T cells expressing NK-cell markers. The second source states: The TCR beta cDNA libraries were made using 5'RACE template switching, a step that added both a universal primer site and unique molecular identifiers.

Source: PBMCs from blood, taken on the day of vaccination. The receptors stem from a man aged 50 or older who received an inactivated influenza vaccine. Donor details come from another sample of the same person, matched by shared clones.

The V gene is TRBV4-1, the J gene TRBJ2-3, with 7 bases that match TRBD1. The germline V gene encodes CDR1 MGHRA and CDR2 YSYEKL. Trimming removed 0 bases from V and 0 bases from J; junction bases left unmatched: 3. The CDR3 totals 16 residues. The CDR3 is CASSQDWTGSTDTQYF. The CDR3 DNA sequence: TGCGCCAGCAGCCAAGATTGGACAGGTAGCACAGATACGCAGTATTTT.

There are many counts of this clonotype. CDR3: CATSRATVQGRNTEAFF. CDR3 sequence (DNA): TGTGCCACCAGCAGAGCCACGGTACAGGGAAGAAACACTGAAGCTTTCTTT. This chain joins TRBV15 and TRBJ1-1, with D possibly TRBD1 on 6 matching bases. This CDR3 is 17 amino acids long. Germline-derived CDR1 and CDR2 are LNHNV and YYDKDF (reference sequence). The germline V and J ends were trimmed by 1 base and 2 bases, with 17 bases remaining between them.

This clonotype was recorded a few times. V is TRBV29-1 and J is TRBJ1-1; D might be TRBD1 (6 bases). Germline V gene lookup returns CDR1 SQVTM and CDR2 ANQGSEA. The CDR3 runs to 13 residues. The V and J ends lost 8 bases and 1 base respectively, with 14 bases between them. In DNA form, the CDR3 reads TGCAGCTCTGAGGGGGGACAGAACACTGAAGCTTTCTTT. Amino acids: CSSEGGQNTEAFF.

CDR3 region: CASTSGLAGINEQFF. The CDR3 bases are TGTGCCAGCACCAGCGGACTAGCGGGAATCAATGAGCAGTTCTTC. This chain connects TRBV7-2 to TRBJ2-1; 12 bases are a match to TRBD2. The CDR3 extends over 15 amino acids. The trim removed 7 bases at V and 6 bases at J, leaving 7 bases unmatched. The germline CDR1 and CDR2 sequences are SGHTA and FQGNSA.

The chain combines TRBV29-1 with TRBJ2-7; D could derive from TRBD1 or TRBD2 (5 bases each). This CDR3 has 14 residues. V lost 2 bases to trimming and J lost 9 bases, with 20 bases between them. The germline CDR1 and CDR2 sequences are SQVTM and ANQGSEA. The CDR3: CSVELPEGPRVQYF. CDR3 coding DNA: TGCAGCGTTGAACTCCCAGAGGGACCTCGGGTGCAGTACTTC.

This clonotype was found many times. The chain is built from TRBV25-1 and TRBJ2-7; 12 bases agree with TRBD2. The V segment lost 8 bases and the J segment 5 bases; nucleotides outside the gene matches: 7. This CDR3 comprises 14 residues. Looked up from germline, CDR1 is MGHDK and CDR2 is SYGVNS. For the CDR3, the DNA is TGTGCCAGCGGATCTAGCGGGAGGGCCAACGAGCAGTACTTC. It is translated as CASGSSGRANEQYF.

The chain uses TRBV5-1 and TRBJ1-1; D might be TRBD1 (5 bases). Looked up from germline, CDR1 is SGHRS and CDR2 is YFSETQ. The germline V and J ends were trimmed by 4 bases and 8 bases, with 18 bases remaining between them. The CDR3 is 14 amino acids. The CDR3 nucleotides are TGCGCCAGCAGCCCGATAGGGGCCCGCAGCGAAGCTTTCTTT. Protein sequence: CASSPIGARSEAFF.

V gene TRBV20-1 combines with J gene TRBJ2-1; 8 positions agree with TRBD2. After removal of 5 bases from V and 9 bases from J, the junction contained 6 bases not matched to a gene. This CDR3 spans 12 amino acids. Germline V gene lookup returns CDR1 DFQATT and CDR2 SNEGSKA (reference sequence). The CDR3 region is CSAAGGASEQFF. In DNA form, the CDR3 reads TGCAGTGCTGCCGGGGGGGCTAGTGAGCAGTTCTTC.

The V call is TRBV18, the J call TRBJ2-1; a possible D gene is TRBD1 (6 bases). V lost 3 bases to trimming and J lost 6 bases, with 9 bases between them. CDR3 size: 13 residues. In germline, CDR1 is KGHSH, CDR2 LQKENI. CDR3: CASSPEGVNEQFF. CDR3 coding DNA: TGTGCCAGCTCACCCGAGGGGGTCAATGAGCAGTTCTTC.

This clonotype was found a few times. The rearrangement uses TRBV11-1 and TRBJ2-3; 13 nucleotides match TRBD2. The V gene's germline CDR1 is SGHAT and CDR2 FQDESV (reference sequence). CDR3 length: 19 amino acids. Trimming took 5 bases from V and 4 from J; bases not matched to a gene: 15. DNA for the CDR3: TGTGCCAGCAGCCGGCCGGGACTAGCGGGACCCCTCCTATCAGATACGCAGTATTTT. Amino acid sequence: CASSRPGLAGPLLSDTQYF.

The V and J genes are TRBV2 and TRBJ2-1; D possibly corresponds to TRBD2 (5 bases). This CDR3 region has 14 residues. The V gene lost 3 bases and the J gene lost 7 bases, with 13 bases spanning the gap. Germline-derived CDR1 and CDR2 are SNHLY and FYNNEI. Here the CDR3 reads CASSELPAVNEQFF. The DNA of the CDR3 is TGTGCCAGCAGTGAGCTCCCAGCGGTAAATGAGCAGTTCTTC.

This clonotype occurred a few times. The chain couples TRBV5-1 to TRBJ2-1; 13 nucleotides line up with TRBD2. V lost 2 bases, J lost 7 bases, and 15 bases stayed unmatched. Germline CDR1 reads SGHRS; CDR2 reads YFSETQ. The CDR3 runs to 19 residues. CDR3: CASSLTGTSGTPPENEQFF. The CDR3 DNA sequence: TGCGCCAGCAGCTTAACCGGGACTAGCGGGACCCCACCGGAAAATGAGCAGTTCTTC. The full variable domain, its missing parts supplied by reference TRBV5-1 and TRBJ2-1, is KAGVTQTPRYLIKTRGQQVTLSCSPISGHRSVSWYQQTPGQGLQFLFEYFSETQRNKGNFPGRFSGRQFSNSRSEMNVSTLELGDSALYLCASSLTGTSGTPPENEQFFGPGTRLTVL.

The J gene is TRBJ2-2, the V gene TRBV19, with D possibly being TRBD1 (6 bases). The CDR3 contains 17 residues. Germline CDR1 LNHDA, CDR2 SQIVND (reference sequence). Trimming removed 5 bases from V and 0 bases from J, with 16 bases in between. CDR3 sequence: CASSSPPGQTNTGELFF. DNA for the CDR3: TGTGCCAGTAGTTCTCCCCCGGGACAAACGAACACCGGGGAGCTGTTTTTT.

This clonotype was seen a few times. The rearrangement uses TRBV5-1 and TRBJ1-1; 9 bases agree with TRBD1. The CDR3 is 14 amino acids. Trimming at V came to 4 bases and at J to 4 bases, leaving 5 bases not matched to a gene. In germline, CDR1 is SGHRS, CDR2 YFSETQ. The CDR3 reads CASSPDRGGTEAFF. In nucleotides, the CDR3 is TGCGCCAGCAGCCCAGACAGGGGGGGCACTGAAGCTTTCTTT.

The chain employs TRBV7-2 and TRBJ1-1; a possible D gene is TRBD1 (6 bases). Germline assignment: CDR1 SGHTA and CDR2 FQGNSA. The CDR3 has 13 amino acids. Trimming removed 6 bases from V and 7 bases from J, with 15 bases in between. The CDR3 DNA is TGTGCCAGCAGATCAAACAGGGCGGGTGAAGCTTTCTTT. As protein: CASRSNRAGEAFF.

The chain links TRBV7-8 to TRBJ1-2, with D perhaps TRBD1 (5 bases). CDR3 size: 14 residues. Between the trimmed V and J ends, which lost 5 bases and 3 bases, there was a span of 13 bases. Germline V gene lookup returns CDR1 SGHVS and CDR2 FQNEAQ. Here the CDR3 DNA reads TGTGCCAGCAGCCCCGGGACCTGGGACTATGGCTACACCTTC. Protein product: CASSPGTWDYGYTF.

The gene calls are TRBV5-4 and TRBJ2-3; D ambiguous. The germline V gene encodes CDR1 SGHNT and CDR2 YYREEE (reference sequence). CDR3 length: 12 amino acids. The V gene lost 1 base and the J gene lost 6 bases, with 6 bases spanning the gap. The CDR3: CASSLYLDTQYF. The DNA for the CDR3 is TGTGCCAGCAGCTTGTATCTGGATACGCAGTATTTT.

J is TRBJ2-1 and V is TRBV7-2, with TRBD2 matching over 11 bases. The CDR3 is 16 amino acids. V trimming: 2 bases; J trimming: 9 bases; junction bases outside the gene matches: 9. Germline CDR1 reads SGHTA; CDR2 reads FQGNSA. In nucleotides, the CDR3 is TGTGCCAGCAGCTTAAGAGGGCTAGCGGGGGGAGGTGAGCAGTTCTTC. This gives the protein CASSLRGLAGGGEQFF.